A single sample gave rise to the 24 T cell receptor beta chains below, sequenced in a study of technical replicates of blood from a few donors. Clones were read by immunoSEQ multiplex PCR, and TCRdb kept only the in-frame ones, dropping some. The sample comprises roughly 62,000 clones, 91% of which are singletons, and 3% to 4% rests with the top ten. The source material was PBMCs. All receptors derive from a human donor in good health. Some clones in this sample may be carry-over from other donors' samples.

Here the CDR3 DNA reads TGTGCCAGCAGTGAAGGTCGGACAGGGGGCGATGAGACCCAGTACTTC. It yields the protein CASSEGRTGGDETQYF. The chain uses TRBV25-1 and TRBJ2-5, with TRBD1 matching over 11 bases. Germline CDR1 MGHDK, CDR2 SYGVNS. V was clipped by 2 bases and J by 5 bases; unmatched bases: 7. CDR3 length: 16 amino acids.

The V call is TRBV25-1, the J call TRBJ1-6; possible D gene TRBD1, 6 bases. The CDR3 runs to 13 residues. Trimming cost V 5 bases and J 7 bases, with 9 bases left between them. CDR1 MGHDK and CDR2 SYGVNS come from the germline V gene. CDR3 loop: CASSSRGNSPLHF. DNA of the CDR3: TGTGCCAGCAGTAGCAGGGGCAATTCACCCCTCCACTTT.

The chain combines TRBV5-4 with TRBJ2-7; 10 nucleotides align to TRBD2. V was pared by 5 bases and J by 0 bases, with 5 bases of the junction left unmatched. Per germline, CDR1 SGHNT and CDR2 YYREEE (reference sequence). This CDR3 spans 15 amino acids. The CDR3 is CASSQSSGSSYEQYF. CDR3 sequence (DNA): TGTGCCAGCAGTCAATCTAGCGGGAGCTCCTACGAGCAGTACTTC.

The chain employs TRBV2 and TRBJ2-3, with D maybe TRBD2 (5 bases). The germline V and J ends were trimmed by 4 bases and 6 bases, with 11 bases remaining between them. This CDR3 has 13 residues. Germline-derived CDR1 and CDR2 are SNHLY and FYNNEI. The CDR3 reads CASSVGREDTQYF. CDR3 bases: TGTGCCAGCAGTGTAGGGAGAGAGGATACGCAGTATTTT.

This rearrangement joins TRBV27 to TRBJ2-7, with 8 bases identical to TRBD2. The CDR3 sequence is 14 residues long. Germline V gene data show CDR1 as MNHEY and CDR2 as SMNVEV (reference sequence). The ends lost 2 bases at V and 3 bases at J; junction bases unmatched: 3. The CDR3 nucleotides read TGTGCCAGCAGTTTACTCAGCGGGAGCTACGAGCAGTACTTC. This translates into CASSLLSGSYEQYF.

The J gene is TRBJ2-2, the V gene TRBV7-9, with 11 bases that match TRBD2. This CDR3 has 16 amino acids. V dropped 9 bases and J dropped 0; count of bases not matched to a gene: 6. The germline V gene has CDR1 SEHNR and CDR2 FQNEAQ (reference sequence). The CDR3 loop reads CASELAGGSNTGELFF. The CDR3 coding sequence is TGTGCCAGTGAGCTAGCGGGGGGATCGAACACCGGGGAGCTGTTTTTT.

This clone is a singleton in its sample. This sequence joins TRBV30 and TRBJ1-1, with D perhaps matching TRBD1 (5 bases). Trimming took 4 bases from V and 10 from J, leaving 13 bases between them. Germline V gene data show CDR1 as GTSNPN and CDR2 as SVGIG (reference sequence). The CDR3 is 11 amino acids. CDR3 sequence reads: CAWTLGGGAFF. CDR3 in DNA: TGTGCCTGGACCCTGGGGGGGGGAGCTTTCTTT.

A few counts support this clone. The V and J genes are TRBV2 and TRBJ2-2; D is ambiguous. V lost 5 bases to trimming and J lost 1 base, with 14 bases between them. Germline CDR1 is SNHLY and CDR2 is FYNNEI. The CDR3 spans 16 residues. Here the CDR3 reads CASSHSRVLNTGELFF. The CDR3 coding sequence is TGTGCCAGCAGTCATTCCCGGGTCTTGAACACCGGGGAGCTGTTTTTT.

V gene TRBV7-2 combines with J gene TRBJ1-1; a weak D match, TRBD1 (6 bases). The germline V gene encodes CDR1 SGHTA and CDR2 FQGNSA. The CDR3 length is 14 residues. V was shortened by 0 bases and J by 8 bases, with 13 bases between the two germline ends. This CDR3 is CASSLARSQGEAFF. DNA for the CDR3: TGTGCCAGCAGCTTAGCGCGCAGCCAGGGGGAAGCTTTCTTT.

This clone was observed a single time. The J gene is TRBJ2-7, the V gene TRBV27; D remains ambiguous. CDR1 is MNHEY, CDR2 SMNVEV, per germline (reference sequence). With 5 bases removed from V and 0 bases from J, the gap between germline ends came to 8 bases. This CDR3 is built from 13 residues. CDR3 DNA sequence: TGTGCCAGCAGTGTAGCCAACTCCTACGAGCAGTACTTC. It codes for CASSVANSYEQYF.

This clone was observed once. This sequence joins TRBV5-6 and TRBJ2-2; maybe TRBD2 (5 bases). V was shortened by 1 base and J by 5 bases, with 6 bases between the two germline ends. From germline, CDR1 is SGHDT and CDR2 YYEEEE. The CDR3 is 13 amino acids. The CDR3 reads CASSLRDTGELFF. CDR3 coding DNA: TGTGCCAGCAGCTTGCGGGATACCGGGGAGCTGTTTTTT.

This clone was seen a single time. The V call is TRBV6-5, the J call TRBJ1-2; TRBD1 aligns across 8 bases. V trimming: 0 bases; J trimming: 7 bases; junction bases outside the gene matches: 7. CDR1 is MNHEY, CDR2 SVGAGI, per germline. This CDR3 contains 15 residues. The CDR3 protein is CASSYSTRQGLGYTF. The CDR3 DNA sequence: TGTGCCAGCAGTTACTCGACGCGACAGGGGCTTGGCTACACCTTC.

The rearrangement links TRBV4-1 to TRBJ2-1, with 11 bases lining up with TRBD2. This CDR3 is built from 14 residues. Trimming cost V 4 bases and J 12 bases; bases outside gene matches: 8. The germline V gene encodes CDR1 MGHRA and CDR2 YSYEKL. The CDR3 loop is CASSRGLAGSGQFF. As DNA, the CDR3 is TGCGCCAGCAGCCGAGGACTAGCGGGCAGTGGGCAGTTCTTC.

V and J are TRBV30 and TRBJ1-2; 7 positions match TRBD1. This CDR3 spans 12 amino acids. From germline, CDR1 is GTSNPN and CDR2 SVGIG (reference sequence). V lost 5 bases to trimming and J lost 7 bases; unmatched junction nucleotides: 7. The chain's CDR3 is CAWSNRGSGYTF. CDR3 coding DNA: TGTGCCTGGTCGAACAGGGGAAGTGGCTACACCTTC.

The chain uses TRBV7-2 and TRBJ2-3, with 7 bases aligning to TRBD2. The CDR3 has 12 residues. V dropped 1 base and J dropped 10; count of bases not matched to a gene: 2. Germline V gives CDR1 SGHTA, CDR2 FQGNSA. The chain's CDR3 is CASSLDAGAQYF. CDR3 sequence (DNA): TGTGCCAGCAGCTTAGACGCGGGGGCGCAGTATTTT.

V usage is TRBV28 and J usage is TRBJ2-1, with 8 bases lining up with TRBD2. CDR1 and CDR2 from the germline V gene are MDHEN and SYDVKM. J gave up 6 bases and V 4 bases, and 5 bases lay outside the gene matches. The CDR3 has 14 amino acids. The CDR3 sequence is CASSSQRERNEQFF. CDR3 DNA: TGTGCCAGCAGTTCTCAGCGGGAGCGCAATGAGCAGTTCTTC.

V and J are TRBV5-1 and TRBJ1-1, with 8 bases that match TRBD1. The trim removed 3 bases at V and 5 bases at J, leaving 12 bases unmatched. The CDR3 is made up of 16 amino acids. Germline CDR1 and CDR2: SGHRS and YFSETQ. The CDR3 region is CASSWGPDRGETEAFF. CDR3 bases: TGCGCCAGCAGCTGGGGACCTGACAGGGGAGAAACTGAAGCTTTCTTT.

This chain joins TRBV4-2 and TRBJ2-7; possibly TRBD1 for D (6 bases). This CDR3 comprises 16 residues. V was trimmed by 0 bases and J by 7 bases, leaving 19 bases between them. CDR1 and CDR2 (germline): LGHNA, YNFKEQ. The CDR3 DNA is TGTGCCAGCAGCCAAGAACAGGGAGCAACCCTACGGGAGCAGTACTTC. This encodes CASSQEQGATLREQYF.

The chain is built from TRBV11-3 and TRBJ2-2, with 7 bases aligning to TRBD2. The CDR3 is made up of 14 amino acids. The germline gives CDR1 SGHNT, CDR2 YENEEA. The J segment lost 6 bases and the V segment lost 5 bases, leaving 6 bases of the junction unmatched. The CDR3 coding sequence is TGTGCCAGCAGCCAATGGGGAGGGGCCGGGGAGCTGTTTTTT. It specifies CASSQWGGAGELFF.

The chain combines TRBV10-3 with TRBJ2-1; a weak D match, TRBD1 (6 bases). Germline lookup yields CDR1 ENHRY and CDR2 SYGVKD. This CDR3 contains 12 residues. V dropped 3 bases and J dropped 7 bases, with 7 bases sitting between them. CDR3 DNA sequence: TGTGCCATCAGTGACAGGGGTAATGAGCAGTTCTTC. Translation gives CAISDRGNEQFF.

The chain carries TRBV19 and TRBJ2-5; unclear D gene. Per germline, CDR1 LNHDA and CDR2 SQIVND (reference sequence). V was cut by 3 bases and J by 0 bases, with 11 bases left in between. This CDR3 contains 15 residues. The DNA for the CDR3 is TGTGCCAGTAGTATCGTTCGGAGTTACCAAGAGACCCAGTACTTC. Translated: CASSIVRSYQETQYF. The whole variable domain, remainder taken from reference TRBV19 and TRBJ2-5, is DGGITQSPKYLFRKEGQNVTLSCEQNLNHDAMYWYRQDPGQGLRLIYYSQIVNDFQKGDIAEGYSVSREKKESFPLTVTSAQKNPTAFYLCASSIVRSYQETQYFGPGTRLLVL.

J is TRBJ2-5 and V is TRBV4-3; D is perhaps TRBD2 (6 bases). The CDR3 consists of 15 residues. Germline CDR1 and CDR2: LGHNA and YSLEER. Between the trimmed V and J ends, which lost 1 base and 0 bases, there was a span of 9 bases. The CDR3 DNA sequence: TGCGCCAGCAGCCAAGGCCGGGACTACCAAGAGACCCAGTACTTC. Encoded protein: CASSQGRDYQETQYF.

The table lists this clone with a count of one. The chain links TRBV7-9 to TRBJ2-7; 8 bases are shared with TRBD2. This CDR3 spans 16 amino acids. The V gene's germline CDR1 is SEHNR and CDR2 FQNEAQ (reference sequence). V lost 3 bases to trimming and J lost 7 bases; unmatched junction nucleotides: 14. CDR3 sequence: CASSLVGAGALREQYF. The CDR3, as DNA: TGTGCCAGCAGCTTGGTGGGAGCGGGGGCCCTTCGAGAGCAGTACTTC.

The chain is built from TRBV28 and TRBJ2-5, with a possible D match to TRBD1 (7 bases). V lost 7 bases to trimming and J lost 6 bases, with 18 bases between them. The CDR3 extends over 14 amino acids. Looked up from germline, CDR1 is MDHEN and CDR2 is SYDVKM. CDR3 sequence reads: CASTQAGQTQTQYF. The CDR3 DNA follows: TGTGCCAGCACTCAGGCGGGACAGACGCAGACCCAGTACTTC.